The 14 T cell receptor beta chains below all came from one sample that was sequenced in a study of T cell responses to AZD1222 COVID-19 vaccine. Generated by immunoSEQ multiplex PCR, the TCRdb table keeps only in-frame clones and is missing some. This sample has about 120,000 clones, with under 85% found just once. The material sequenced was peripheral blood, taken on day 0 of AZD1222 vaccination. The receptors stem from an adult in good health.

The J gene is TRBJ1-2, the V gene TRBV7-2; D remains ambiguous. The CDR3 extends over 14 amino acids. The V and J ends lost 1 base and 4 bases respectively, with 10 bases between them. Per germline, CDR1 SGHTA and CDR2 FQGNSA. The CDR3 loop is CASSLDMGAYGYTF. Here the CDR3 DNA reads TGTGCCAGCAGCTTAGATATGGGCGCCTATGGCTACACCTTC.

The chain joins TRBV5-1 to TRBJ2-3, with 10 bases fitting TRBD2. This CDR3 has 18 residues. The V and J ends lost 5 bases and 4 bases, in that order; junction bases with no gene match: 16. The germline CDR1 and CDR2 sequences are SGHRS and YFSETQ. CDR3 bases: TGCGCCAGCAGATACGGCACCGGAGCGGGGGGGCTCCCAGATACGCAGTATTTT. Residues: CASRYGTGAGGLPDTQYF. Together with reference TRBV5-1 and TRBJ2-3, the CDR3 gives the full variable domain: KAGVTQTPRYLIKTRGQQVTLSCSPISGHRSVSWYQQTPGQGLQFLFEYFSETQRNKGNFPGRFSGRQFSNSRSEMNVSTLELGDSALYLCASRYGTGAGGLPDTQYFGPGTRLTVL.

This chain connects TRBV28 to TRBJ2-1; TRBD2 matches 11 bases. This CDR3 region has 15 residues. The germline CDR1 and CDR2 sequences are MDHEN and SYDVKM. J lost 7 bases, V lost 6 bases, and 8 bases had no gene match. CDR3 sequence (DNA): TGTGCCAGCAGACCACTAGCGGGGGTTCGTAATGAGCAGTTCTTC. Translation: CASRPLAGVRNEQFF.

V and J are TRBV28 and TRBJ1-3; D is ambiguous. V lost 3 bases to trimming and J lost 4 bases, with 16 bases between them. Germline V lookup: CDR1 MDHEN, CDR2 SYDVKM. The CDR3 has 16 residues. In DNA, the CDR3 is TGTGCCAGCAGTTTCTCGGGCCACGTTATGGGAAACACCATATATTTT. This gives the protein CASSFSGHVMGNTIYF.

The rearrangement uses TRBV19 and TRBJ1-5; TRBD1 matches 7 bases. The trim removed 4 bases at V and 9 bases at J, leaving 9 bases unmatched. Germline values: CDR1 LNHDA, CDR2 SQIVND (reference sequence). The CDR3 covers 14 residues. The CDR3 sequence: CASSTRTGPGPQHF. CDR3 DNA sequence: TGTGCCAGTAGTACCAGGACAGGCCCGGGGCCCCAGCATTTT.

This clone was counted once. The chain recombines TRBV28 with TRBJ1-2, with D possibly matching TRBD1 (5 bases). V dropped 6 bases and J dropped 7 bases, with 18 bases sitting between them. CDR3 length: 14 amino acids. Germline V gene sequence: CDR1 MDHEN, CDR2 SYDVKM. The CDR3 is CASSALTRGGGYTF. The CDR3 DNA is TGTGCCAGCAGCGCCCTGACCCGGGGGGGTGGCTACACCTTC.

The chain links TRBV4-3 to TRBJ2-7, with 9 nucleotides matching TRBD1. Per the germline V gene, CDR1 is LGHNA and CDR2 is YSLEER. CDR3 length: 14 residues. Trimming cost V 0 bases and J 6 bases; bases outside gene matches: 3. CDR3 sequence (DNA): TGCGCCAGCAGCCAAGATCTGGACAGGGGCGAGCAGTACTTC. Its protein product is CASSQDLDRGEQYF.

The chain's CDR3 is CASSLGARGSSIEQYF. CDR3 nucleotides: TGCGCCAGCAGCTTGGGGGCGCGGGGGAGTAGTATTGAGCAGTACTTC. The chain has TRBV5-1 and TRBJ2-7, with 7 bases that match TRBD2. The ends lost 0 bases at V and 7 bases at J; junction bases unmatched: 13. CDR3 length equals 16 residues. Germline V gene sequence: CDR1 SGHRS, CDR2 YFSETQ.

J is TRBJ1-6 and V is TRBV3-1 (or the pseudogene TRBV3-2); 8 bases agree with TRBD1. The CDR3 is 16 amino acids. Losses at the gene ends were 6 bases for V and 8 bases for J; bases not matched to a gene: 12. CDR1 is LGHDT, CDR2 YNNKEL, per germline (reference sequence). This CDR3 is CASSPGTGPIYSPLHF. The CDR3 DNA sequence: TGTGCCAGCAGTCCGGGGACAGGACCAATCTATTCACCCCTCCACTTT.

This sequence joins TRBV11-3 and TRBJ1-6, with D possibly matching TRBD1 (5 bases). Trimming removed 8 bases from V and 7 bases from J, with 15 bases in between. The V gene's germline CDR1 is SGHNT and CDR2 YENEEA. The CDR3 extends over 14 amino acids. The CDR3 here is CASALGGWNSPLHF. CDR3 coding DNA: TGTGCCAGCGCCCTGGGGGGGTGGAATTCACCCCTCCACTTT.

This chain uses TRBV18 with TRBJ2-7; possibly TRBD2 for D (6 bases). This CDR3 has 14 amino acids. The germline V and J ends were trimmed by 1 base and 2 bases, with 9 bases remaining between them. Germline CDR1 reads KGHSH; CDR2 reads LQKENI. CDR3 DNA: TGTGCCAGCTCACCACAAAGGGAGGCCTACGAGCAGTACTTC. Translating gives CASSPQREAYEQYF.

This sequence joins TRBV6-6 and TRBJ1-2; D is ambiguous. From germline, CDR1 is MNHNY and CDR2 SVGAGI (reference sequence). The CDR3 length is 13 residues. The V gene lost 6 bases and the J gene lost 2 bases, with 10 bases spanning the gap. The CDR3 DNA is TGTGCCAGCAGGGTCACCCTGAACTATGGCTACACCTTC. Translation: CASRVTLNYGYTF.

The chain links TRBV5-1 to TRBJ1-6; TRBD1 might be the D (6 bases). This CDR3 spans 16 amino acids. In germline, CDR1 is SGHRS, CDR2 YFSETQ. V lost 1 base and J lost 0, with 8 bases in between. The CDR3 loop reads CASSLTDSSYNSPLHF. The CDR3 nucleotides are TGCGCCAGCAGCTTGACGGACAGCTCCTATAATTCACCCCTCCACTTT.

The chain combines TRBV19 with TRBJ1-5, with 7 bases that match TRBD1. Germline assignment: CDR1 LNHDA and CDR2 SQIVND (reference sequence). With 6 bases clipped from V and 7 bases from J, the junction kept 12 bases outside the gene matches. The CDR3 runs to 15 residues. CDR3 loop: CASSNKAVRGQPQHF. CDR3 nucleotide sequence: TGTGCCAGTAGCAATAAGGCGGTCAGGGGGCAGCCCCAGCATTTT.